The subject of this entry is one TCR beta chain. Its antigen is undetermined. These data come from a study of response to subunit inactivated influenza vaccine. Broader study findings: Few new T cells, the authors suggested, are recruited by each seasonal influenza vaccination.

MiXCR, applied by TCRdb to the RT-PCR reads, yields one record per CDR3 protein. The sample lists 650,000 to 700,000 distinct CDR3 sequences, about a sixth occurring once. Material: PBMCs from blood, obtained 11 to 12 days after vaccination. This receptor was identified in a man aged 50 or older who received an inactivated influenza vaccine.

The CDR3 DNA reads as TGTGCCAGCAGACACAGGGGATCCACTGAAGCTTTCTTT. Translating gives CASRHRGSTEAFF. The chain combines TRBV3-1 with TRBJ1-1; 7 bases line up with TRBD1. Germline lookup yields CDR1 LGHDT and CDR2 YNNKEL (reference sequence). There are 13 residues in the CDR3. The V and J ends lost 6 bases and 4 bases, in that order; junction bases with no gene match: 5.